This TCR beta chain appears in the sequencing data of a study of T cell repertoires in MIS-A myocarditis. This table comes from immunoSEQ multiplex PCR, and its TCRdb copy is limited to in-frame clones, with some not included. The sample shows about 10,000 clones, approximately 80% of them seen only once. The TCR originated in a man aged 18 to 35 with fulminant myocarditis from multisystem inflammatory syndrome in adults (MIS-A) after COVID-19. The sample comprised right ventricle heart tissue obtained at autopsy.

DNA of the CDR3: TGTGCCAGCAGTTTCAGATGGAGCTCTGGAAACACCATATATTTT. Translated, it gives CASSFRWSSGNTIYF. The chain employs TRBV6-5 and TRBJ1-3; D not certain. V dropped 4 bases and J dropped 0 bases, with 10 bases sitting between them. Germline V lookup: CDR1 MNHEY, CDR2 SVGAGI. This CDR3 contains 15 residues.